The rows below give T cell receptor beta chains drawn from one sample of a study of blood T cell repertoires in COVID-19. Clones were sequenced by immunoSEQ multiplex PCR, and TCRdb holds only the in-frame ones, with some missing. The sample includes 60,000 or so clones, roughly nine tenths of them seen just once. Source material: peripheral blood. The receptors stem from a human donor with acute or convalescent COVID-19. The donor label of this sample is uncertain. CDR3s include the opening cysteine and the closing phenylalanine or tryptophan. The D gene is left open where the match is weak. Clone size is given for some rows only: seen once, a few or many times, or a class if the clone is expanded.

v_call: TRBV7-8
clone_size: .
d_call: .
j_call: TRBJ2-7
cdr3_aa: CASSSGHVLYEQYF
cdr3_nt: TGTGCCAGCAGCTCGGGACATGTTCTCTACGAGCAGTACTTC

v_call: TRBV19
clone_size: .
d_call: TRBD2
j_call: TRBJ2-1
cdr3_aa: CASSIVGARGDNEQFF
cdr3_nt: TGTGCCAGTAGTATAGTCGGGGCACGGGGGGACAATGAGCAGTTCTTC

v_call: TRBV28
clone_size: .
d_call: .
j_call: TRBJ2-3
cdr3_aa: CASTTRVLSGGVTDTQYF
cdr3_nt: TGTGCCAGCACAACGAGGGTACTATCGGGCGGGGTGACAGATACGCAGTATTTT

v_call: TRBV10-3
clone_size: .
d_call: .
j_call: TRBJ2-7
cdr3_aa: CAISESRDYEQYF
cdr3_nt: TGTGCCATCAGTGAGTCGAGGGATTACGAGCAGTACTTC

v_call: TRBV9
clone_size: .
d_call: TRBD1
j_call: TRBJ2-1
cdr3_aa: CASSDDRGREQFF
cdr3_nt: TGTGCCAGCAGCGACGACAGGGGTCGCGAGCAGTTCTTC

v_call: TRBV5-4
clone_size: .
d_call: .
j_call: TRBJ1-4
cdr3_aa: CASSTRAGANEKLFF
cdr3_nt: TGTGCCAGCAGTACAAGGGCAGGGGCTAATGAAAAACTGTTTTTT

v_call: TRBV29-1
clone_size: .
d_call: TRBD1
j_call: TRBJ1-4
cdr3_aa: CSVGTGNNEKLFF
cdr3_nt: TGCAGCGTTGGGACAGGGAATAATGAAAAACTGTTTTTT

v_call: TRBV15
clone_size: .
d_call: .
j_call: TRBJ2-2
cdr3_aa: CATKGDWDTGELFF
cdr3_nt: TGTGCCACCAAAGGGGATTGGGACACCGGGGAGCTGTTTTTT

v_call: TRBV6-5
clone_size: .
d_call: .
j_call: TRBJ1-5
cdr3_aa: CASSPRGIGNQPQHF
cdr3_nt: TGTGCCAGCAGCCCCAGGGGAATAGGCAATCAGCCCCAGCATTTT

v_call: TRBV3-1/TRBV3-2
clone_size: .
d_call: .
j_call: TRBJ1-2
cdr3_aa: CASSFWGDPYGYTF
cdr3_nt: TGTGCCAGCAGCTTTTGGGGGGATCCCTATGGCTACACCTTC

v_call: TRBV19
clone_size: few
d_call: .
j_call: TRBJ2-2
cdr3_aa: CASSPRTANTGELFF
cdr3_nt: TGTGCCAGTAGTCCAAGGACAGCGAACACCGGGGAGCTGTTTTTT

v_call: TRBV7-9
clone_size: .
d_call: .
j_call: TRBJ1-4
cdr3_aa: CASSLMGGGKEKLFF
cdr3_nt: TGTGCCAGCAGCCTTATGGGAGGGGGAAAGGAAAAACTGTTTTTT

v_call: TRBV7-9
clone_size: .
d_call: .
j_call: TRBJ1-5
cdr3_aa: CASSRGAGEQPQHF
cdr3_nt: TGTGCCAGCAGCCGGGGGGCAGGGGAGCAGCCCCAGCATTTT

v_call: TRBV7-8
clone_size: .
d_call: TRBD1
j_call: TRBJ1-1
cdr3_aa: CASSRIDSRDRNTEAFF
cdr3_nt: TGTGCCAGCAGCCGTATAGACAGCCGGGACAGGAACACTGAAGCTTTCTTT

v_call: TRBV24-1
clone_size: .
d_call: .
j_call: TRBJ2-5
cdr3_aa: CATSAVAQETQYF
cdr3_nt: TGTGCCACCAGTGCCGTGGCACAGGAGACCCAGTACTTC

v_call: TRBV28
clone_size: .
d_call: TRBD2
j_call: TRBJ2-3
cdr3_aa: CASSLPRRTSVDTQYF
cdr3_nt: TGTGCCAGCAGTTTACCCCGACGGACTAGCGTGGATACGCAGTATTTT

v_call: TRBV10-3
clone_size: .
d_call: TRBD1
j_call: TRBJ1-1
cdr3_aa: CAITKQGEAFF
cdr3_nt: TGTGCCATCACCAAACAGGGGGAAGCTTTCTTT

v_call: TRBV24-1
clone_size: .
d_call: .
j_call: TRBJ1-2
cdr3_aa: CATSDPTRNYGSYTF
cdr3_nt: TGTGCCACCAGTGACCCAACAAGAAACTATGGCTCCTACACCTTC

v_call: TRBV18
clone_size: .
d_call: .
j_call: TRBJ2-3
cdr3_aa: CASSPGDSLVDTQYF
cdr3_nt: TGTGCCAGCTCACCAGGAGACTCTCTAGTTGATACGCAGTATTTT

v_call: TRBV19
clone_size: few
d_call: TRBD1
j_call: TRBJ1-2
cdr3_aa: CASSQQGQGNYGYTF
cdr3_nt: TGTGCCAGTAGTCAACAGGGACAGGGGAACTATGGCTACACCTTC

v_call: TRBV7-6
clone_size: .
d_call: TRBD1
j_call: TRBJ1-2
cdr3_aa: CASSLRGALDYGYTF
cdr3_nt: TGTGCCAGCAGCCTCAGGGGGGCACTTGACTATGGCTACACCTTC

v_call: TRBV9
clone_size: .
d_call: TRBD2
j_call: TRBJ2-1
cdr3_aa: CASSFGTSGINEQFF
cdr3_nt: TGTGCCAGCAGCTTCGGGACTAGCGGGATAAATGAGCAGTTCTTC

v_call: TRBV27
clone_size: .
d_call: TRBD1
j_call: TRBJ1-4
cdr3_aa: CASSKMGQPINEKLFF
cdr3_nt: TGTGCCAGCAGCAAGATGGGACAGCCAATTAATGAAAAACTGTTTTTT

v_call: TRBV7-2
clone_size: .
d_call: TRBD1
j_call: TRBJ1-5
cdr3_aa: CASSMGQGLSNQPQHF
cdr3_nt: TGTGCCAGCAGCATGGGACAGGGGCTTAGCAATCAGCCCCAGCATTTT

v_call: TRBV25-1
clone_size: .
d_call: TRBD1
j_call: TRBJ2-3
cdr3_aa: CATSLGQGADTQYF
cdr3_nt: TGTGCCACTTCACTGGGACAGGGCGCAGATACGCAGTATTTT

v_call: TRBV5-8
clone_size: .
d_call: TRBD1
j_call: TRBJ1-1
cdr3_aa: CASTHRGQTSSEAFF
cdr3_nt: TGTGCCAGCACTCACCGGGGACAGACCTCGTCTGAAGCTTTCTTT

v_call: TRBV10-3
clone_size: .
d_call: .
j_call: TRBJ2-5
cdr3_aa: CAISGGLDETQYF
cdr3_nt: TGTGCCATCAGTGGGGGACTCGATGAGACCCAGTACTTC

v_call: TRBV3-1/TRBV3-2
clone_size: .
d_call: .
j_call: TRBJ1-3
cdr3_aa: CASSQDTSSGNTIYF
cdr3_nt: TGTGCCAGCAGCCAAGATACTAGCTCTGGAAACACCATATATTTT

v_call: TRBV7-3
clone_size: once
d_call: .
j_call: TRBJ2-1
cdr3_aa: CASSFATNNEQFF
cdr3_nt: TGTGCCAGCAGCTTCGCGACAAACAATGAGCAGTTCTTC

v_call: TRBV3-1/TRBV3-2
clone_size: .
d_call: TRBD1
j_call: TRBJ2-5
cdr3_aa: CASSQGRTGAGGETQYF
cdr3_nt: TGTGCCAGCAGCCAAGGAAGGACCGGGGCAGGGGGAGAGACCCAGTACTTC

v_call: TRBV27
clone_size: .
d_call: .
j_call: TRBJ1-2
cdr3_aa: CASSFGRRAGNYGYTF
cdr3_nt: TGTGCCAGCAGTTTCGGTCGTAGGGCGGGAAACTATGGCTACACCTTC

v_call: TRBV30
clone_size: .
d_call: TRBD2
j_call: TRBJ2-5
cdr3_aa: CAWAGVGETQYF
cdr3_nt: TGTGCCTGGGCGGGGGTAGGAGAGACCCAGTACTTC

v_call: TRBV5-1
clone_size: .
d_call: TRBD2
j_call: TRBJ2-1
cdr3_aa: CASSPGLAGGLSSYNEQFF
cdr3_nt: TGCGCCAGCAGCCCGGGACTAGCGGGAGGCCTAAGCTCCTACAATGAGCAGTTCTTC

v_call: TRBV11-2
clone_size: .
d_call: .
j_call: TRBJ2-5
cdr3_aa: CASSPLLGGRETQYF
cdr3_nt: TGTGCCAGCAGCCCACTCTTGGGAGGTCGGGAGACCCAGTACTTC

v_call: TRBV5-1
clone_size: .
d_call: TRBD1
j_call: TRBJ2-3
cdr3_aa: CASSRGQGADTQYF
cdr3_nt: TGCGCCAGCAGCCGTGGACAGGGCGCAGATACGCAGTATTTT

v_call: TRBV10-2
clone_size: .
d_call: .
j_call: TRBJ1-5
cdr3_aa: CAVGTGDQPQHF
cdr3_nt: TGCGCCGTCGGGACGGGGGATCAGCCCCAGCATTTT

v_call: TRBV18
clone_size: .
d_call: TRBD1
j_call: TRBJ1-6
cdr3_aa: CASSPRGQGLDSPLHF
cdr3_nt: TGTGCCAGCTCACCAAGGGGACAGGGTTTGGATTCACCCCTCCACTTT

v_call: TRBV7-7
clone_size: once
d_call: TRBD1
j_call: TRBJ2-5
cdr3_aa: CASSRDRGAEETQYF
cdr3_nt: TGTGCTAGCAGCCGGGACAGGGGGGCGGAAGAGACCCAGTACTTC

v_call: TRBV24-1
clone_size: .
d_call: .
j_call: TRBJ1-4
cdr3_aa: CATSDSGATNEKLFF
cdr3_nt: TGTGCCACCAGTGATTCAGGGGCAACTAATGAAAAACTGTTTTTT

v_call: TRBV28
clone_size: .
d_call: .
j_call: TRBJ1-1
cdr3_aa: CASSLGLGARGAFF
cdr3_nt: TGTGCCAGCAGTTTAGGCCTGGGGGCTCGAGGAGCTTTCTTT

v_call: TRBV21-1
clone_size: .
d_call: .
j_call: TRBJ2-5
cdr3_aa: CASSKVSSEEETQYF
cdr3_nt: TGTGCCAGCAGCAAAGTCTCTAGCGAGGAGGAGACCCAGTACTTC

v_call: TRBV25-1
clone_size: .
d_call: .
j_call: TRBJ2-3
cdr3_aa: CASSGSTDTQYF
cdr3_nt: TGTGCCAGCAGCGGGAGCACAGATACGCAGTATTTT

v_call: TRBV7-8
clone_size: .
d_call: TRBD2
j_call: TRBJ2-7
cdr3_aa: CASSLGDGLAGGPSSYEQYF
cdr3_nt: TGTGCCAGCAGCTTAGGGGACGGACTAGCGGGAGGGCCGAGCTCCTACGAGCAGTACTTC

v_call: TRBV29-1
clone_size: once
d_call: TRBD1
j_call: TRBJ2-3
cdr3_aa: CSVARQGAEDTQYF
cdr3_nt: TGCAGCGTGGCAAGACAGGGGGCGGAGGATACGCAGTATTTT

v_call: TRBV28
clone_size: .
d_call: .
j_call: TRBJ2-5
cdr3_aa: CASSLMTRRQETQYF
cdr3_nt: TGTGCCAGCAGCTTGATGACTAGGAGGCAAGAGACCCAGTACTTC

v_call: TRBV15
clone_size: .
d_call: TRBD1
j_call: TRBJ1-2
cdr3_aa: CATSRDPNHRGRNYGYTF
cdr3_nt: TGTGCCACCAGCAGAGATCCGAACCACAGGGGGCGTAACTATGGCTACACCTTC

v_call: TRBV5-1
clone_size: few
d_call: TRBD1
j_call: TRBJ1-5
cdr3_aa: CASSLDRGSNQPQHF
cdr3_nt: TGCGCCAGCAGCTTGGACAGGGGTAGCAATCAGCCCCAGCATTTT

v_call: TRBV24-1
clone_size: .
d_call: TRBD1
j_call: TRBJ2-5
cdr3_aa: CATSVLQGSQETQYF
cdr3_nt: TGTGCCACCAGTGTCCTACAGGGGTCACAAGAGACCCAGTACTTC

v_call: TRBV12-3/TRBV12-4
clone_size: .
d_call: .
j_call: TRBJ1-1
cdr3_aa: CASSFQGNTEAFF
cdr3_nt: TGTGCCAGCAGCTTTCAGGGGAACACTGAAGCTTTCTTT